This T cell receptor beta chain was profiled in a study of shared clonotypes between healthy human individuals (TCRdb year 2020). Background for the entire study: A couple of women and a few men aged 18 to 49 years were included in the cohort. Per donor, three plates each were used for CD4 naive and CD4 memory, two for CD8 naive, and one for CD8 memory. Different laboratories and diverse techniques were used to prepare libraries and sequence TCR repertoires, to increase sequencing depth and limit assay-specific biases. Between about 0.85 and 9.5 billion PBMCs per donor were obtained by leukapheresis. The study deeply sequenced blood TCR repertoires of five healthy adults to estimate repertoire size and the extent of clonotype sharing between individuals. The research as a whole found: Rarefaction of sorted-subset datasets indicated incomplete sequencing despite the large sequencing depth. The genetic and exposure-history diversity represented was limited by the small number of donors. Approximately 4.8% of naive CD4, 3.5% of naive CD8, approximately 2.2% of memory CD4, and more than 0.35% of memory CD8 clonotypes were shared across a few donors. Pairwise subsampling indicated that sequencing depth was expected to affect the degree of clonotype sharing among donors. Clonotypes shared by all four sorted-subset donors showed higher generation probabilities than non-shared clonotypes. Sampling was restricted to blood, and TCR repertoires in tissues likely differ from the TCR repertoires found in blood. Naive subsets generally had larger estimated clonotype richness than memory subsets.

TCR CDR3 regions were amplified from genomic DNA by multiplex PCR using the deep immunoSEQ assay. Extracted genomic DNA from each cell subset was spread evenly across all wells of several immunoSEQ 96-well plates, with each plate serving as a replicate. For sorted subsets, each replicate PCR was loaded with 200 to 250 ng genomic DNA, equivalent to 30,000 or so T cell genomes. Purified libraries were measured with a Qubit 3.0 fluorometer, size-checked on a Bioanalyzer 2100, and measured again with the KAPA Library Quantification kit. A separate single-read 150-cycle Illumina NextSeq 550 flow cell was used to sequence each immunoSEQ 96-well plate. The authors' pipeline ran thus. The immunoSEQ output contained only junctional sequences without quality scores, so filtering could not match that applied to full-length reads. To assign V/J genes and CDR3, sequences were annotated using PyIR, a Python wrapper for IgBLAST v1.9, with IMGT germline references. Any read was removed if the V/J assignment was weak (E-value above 1e-6), the CDR3 was missing, or the read contained stop codons, out-of-frame junctions, or ambiguous translated residues. V3J clonotypes were defined as sequences sharing an identical inferred V gene, J gene, and CDR3 amino acid sequence. The percentage overlap between two repertoires was calculated by dividing the number of shared unique clonotypes by the size of the smaller repertoire. Three approaches were used to assess repertoire richness: RTK rarefaction, the Chao1 estimator, and Recon v2.1 estimates of unobserved clonotypes. OLGA was used to compute generation probabilities for all TCRbeta clonotypes that the gDNA method yielded from a handful of donors. TCRdb took over this immuneACCESS table, retaining in-frame rearrangements with V and J assigned. Such tables are incomplete; in checked studies, under half of the missing clones stem from an unresolved V gene, and the remainder is unexplained. That table is the source of V, J and clone size, and D and trimming were worked out from the DNA. This sample has more than 1,200,000 clones in its table, and 97% to 99% of those were observed once. The ten largest clones capture roughly 0.36% of the sample.

The donors were healthy, HIV-negative adults with no recently reported acute infections or vaccinations. Only Caucasian adults living in Nashville, Tennessee, USA were represented among the donors. CD4+ T cells were enriched through magnetic negative selection, after which naive cells were positively selected on CD45RA and the remaining negative fraction served as the memory subset. Blood was obtained by leukapheresis, after which PBMCs were separated by Ficoll-Histopaque density gradient centrifugation and cryopreserved in liquid nitrogen vapor phase. Analytical flow cytometry was used to check the purity and quantity of every magnetically sorted T cell population. Genomic DNA was isolated from every sorted fraction and measured by UV absorbance on a Nanodrop 2000c. There are 15 amino acids in the CDR3, from cysteine to phenylalanine inclusive. Of the read, only the CDR3 DNA is kept; its 45 bases are in frame from base 1. According to the germline V gene, CDR1 reads SGHRS and CDR2 reads YFSETQ. Cut back by 0 bases and 1 base, the V and J ends lie 11 bases apart.

Points on this clone: The clone's antigen remains unknown. Base-call qualities are not available, and no considerably larger clone is one nucleotide away.

The TCR originated in a man aged 25-45 years in good health. Sequences were obtained from naive CD4+ T cells sorted from blood. Per the publication, the cell subset or site label means: CD45RA+ positively selected. The chain uses TRBV5-1 and TRBJ2-7; D gene: possibly TRBD1, on 6 matching bases. The CDR3 has the sequence CASSLGGGQSYEQYF. DNA sequence: TGCGCCAGCAGCTTGGGAGGCGGACAGTCCTACGAGCAGTACTTC. With all but the CDR3 taken from the reference TRBV5-1 and TRBJ2-7 genes, the full variable domain is: KAGVTQTPRYLIKTRGQQVTLSCSPISGHRSVSWYQQTPGQGLQFLFEYFSETQRNKGNFPGRFSGRQFSNSRSEMNVSTLELGDSALYLCASSLGGGQSYEQYFGPGTRLTVT.